These 22 T cell receptor beta chains share one sample of origin, sequenced in a study of shared clonotypes between healthy human individuals. The table came from immunoSEQ multiplex PCR; TCRdb's copy has only in-frame clones and leaves some out. The sample includes some 2.1 million clones, 85% to 95% of them seen just once. Sequencing used naive CD4+ T cells sorted from blood. The subset was: CD45RA+ positively selected. All receptors come from a man aged 18 to 30 in good health.

The chain has TRBV30 and TRBJ1-6; maybe TRBD1 (6 bases). The V gene lost 1 base and the J gene lost 6 bases, with 13 bases spanning the gap. The CDR3 consists of 15 residues. The germline gives CDR1 GTSNPN, CDR2 SVGIG (reference sequence). In nucleotides, the CDR3 is TGTGCCTGGAGTGGCGCCGGGACATTTAATTCACCCCTCCACTTT. This codes for CAWSGAGTFNSPLHF.

This chain uses TRBV11-2 with TRBJ2-1; the match to TRBD2 covers 7 bases. Germline V gene data show CDR1 as SGHAT and CDR2 as FQNNGV. The CDR3 is 14 amino acids. Trimming took 2 bases from V and 3 from J; bases not matched to a gene: 1. Here the CDR3 reads CASSLRDYYNEQFF. The CDR3 DNA reads TGTGCCAGCAGCTTAAGGGACTACTACAATGAGCAGTTCTTC.

This chain joins TRBV6-5 and TRBJ2-3; TRBD1 agrees at 10 bases. Germline V lookup: CDR1 MNHEY, CDR2 SVGAGI. V lost 6 bases and J lost 4; bases outside the gene matches: 7. CDR3 length: 15 residues. CDR3 sequence: CASSIRDRGADTQYF. In nucleotides, the CDR3 is TGTGCCAGCAGCATCCGGGACAGGGGTGCAGATACGCAGTATTTT.

V and J are TRBV18 and TRBJ1-1; D ambiguous. The CDR3 loop spans 16 amino acids. Trimming shortened V by 3 bases and J by 0 bases, and 14 bases separated the two germline ends. CDR1 KGHSH and CDR2 LQKENI come from the germline V gene. DNA for the CDR3: TGTGCCAGCTCACCCTCCGTCCCCTACATGAACACTGAAGCTTTCTTT. Amino acids: CASSPSVPYMNTEAFF.

The chain combines TRBV6-1 with TRBJ2-4; possibly TRBD1 for D (6 bases). CDR3 size: 14 residues. The V gene's germline CDR1 is MNHNS and CDR2 SASEGT. V shed 4 bases and J shed 3 bases, with 10 bases lying between them. In DNA form, the CDR3 reads TGTGCCAGCAGTGGGGGACAACTCAAAAACATTCAGTACTTC. Protein: CASSGGQLKNIQYF.

The chain carries TRBV27 and TRBJ2-5; 10 bases agree with TRBD1. Trimming at V came to 2 bases and at J to 4 bases, leaving 19 bases not matched to a gene. CDR3 size: 20 residues. CDR1 is MNHEY and CDR2 is SMNVEV in the germline V gene (reference sequence). This CDR3 reads CASSLRPPGQGRQFGETQYF. The CDR3, as DNA: TGTGCCAGCAGTTTACGCCCACCGGGACAGGGGCGTCAGTTTGGAGAGACCCAGTACTTC.

The sample holds one count of this clone. The chain carries TRBV10-3 and TRBJ1-6, with no clear D. The V end was cut by 6 bases, the J end by 4 bases, with 10 bases between. Germline V gene data show CDR1 as ENHRY and CDR2 as SYGVKD. The CDR3 has 14 amino acids. The CDR3 reads CAISVESYNSPLHF. The CDR3 DNA reads as TGTGCCATCAGCGTAGAGAGTTATAATTCACCCCTCCACTTT.

The chain carries TRBV11-2 and TRBJ2-5; D tentatively reads TRBD1 or TRBD2 (5 bases each). V shed 2 bases and J shed 4 bases, with 8 bases lying between them. The CDR3 contains 13 residues. The germline V gene encodes CDR1 SGHAT and CDR2 FQNNGV. The chain's CDR3 is CASSLRGVETQYF. In DNA form, the CDR3 reads TGTGCCAGCAGCTTAAGAGGGGTAGAGACCCAGTACTTC.

The V call is TRBV29-1, the J call TRBJ2-1; D tentatively reads TRBD1 or TRBD2 (7 bases each). The CDR3 consists of 15 residues. CDR1 and CDR2 (germline): SQVTM, ANQGSEA. Trimming cost V 4 bases and J 7 bases, with 20 bases left between them. The CDR3 loop reads CSVVAGVHRGNEQFF. For the CDR3, the DNA is TGCAGCGTTGTTGCGGGGGTCCACAGGGGAAATGAGCAGTTCTTC.

Worth noting for this clone: Additional DNA sequences in this sample encode the identical CDR3. This chain uses TRBV20-1 with TRBJ2-1; the D gene could be TRBD1 or TRBD2 (6 bases each). Germline V gene data show CDR1 as DFQATT and CDR2 as SNEGSKA (reference sequence). V lost 2 bases to trimming and J lost 10 bases, with 9 bases between them. CDR3 length: 11 residues. The CDR3 spells CSARRGLEQFF. CDR3 bases: TGCAGTGCTAGACGGGGGCTCGAGCAGTTCTTC.

Written as DNA, the CDR3 is TGTGCCAGTACTCTCGGACAGCGATTTGAAGCTTTCTTT. It specifies CASTLGQRFEAFF. The V call is TRBV19, the J call TRBJ1-1; D might be TRBD1 (6 bases). Germline lookup yields CDR1 LNHDA and CDR2 SQIVND (reference sequence). V gave up 7 bases and J gave up 7 bases, with 16 bases separating them. The CDR3 has 13 amino acids. Using reference TRBV19 and TRBJ1-1 for the parts outside the CDR3, the full variable domain is DGGITQSPKYLFRKEGQNVTLSCEQNLNHDAMYWYRQDPGQGLRLIYYSQIVNDFQKGDIAEGYSVSREKKESFPLTVTSAQKNPTAFYLCASTLGQRFEAFFGQGTRLTVV.

V is TRBV6-6 and J is TRBJ2-1; TRBD2 aligns across 9 bases. The CDR3 loop spans 16 amino acids. CDR1 MNHNY and CDR2 SVGAGI come from the germline V gene (reference sequence). The ends lost 7 bases at V and 5 bases at J; junction bases unmatched: 12. The CDR3 DNA sequence: TGTGCCAGCACCGATATTAGCGGGAGTTTCGACAATGAGCAGTTCTTC. It yields the protein CASTDISGSFDNEQFF.

The rearrangement links TRBV6-4 to TRBJ2-7; weak D call: TRBD1 (6 bases). This CDR3 comprises 16 residues. Germline V gene sequence: CDR1 MRHNA, CDR2 SNTAGT. The V gene lost 2 bases and the J gene lost 1 base, with 15 bases spanning the gap. CDR3 region: CASSDQTLGQSYEQYF. CDR3 nucleotides: TGTGCCAGCAGTGACCAGACATTAGGACAGTCCTACGAGCAGTACTTC.

The rearrangement uses TRBV4-3 and TRBJ2-7; a weak D match, TRBD1 (6 bases). This CDR3 has 15 residues. CDR1 and CDR2 from the germline V gene are LGHNA and YSLEER. V was trimmed by 0 bases and J by 3 bases, leaving 12 bases between them. The CDR3, as DNA: TGCGCCAGCAGCCAAGATTTGGGGGCAGGCTACGAGCAGTACTTC. Translated, it gives CASSQDLGAGYEQYF.

The chain couples TRBV7-2 to TRBJ1-3; D is unclear. V lost 1 base, J lost 0 bases, and 10 bases lay in between. The CDR3 has 16 residues. The germline V gene has CDR1 SGHTA and CDR2 FQGNSA. CDR3 sequence reads: CASSLDGHFSGNTIYF. CDR3 sequence (DNA): TGTGCCAGCAGCTTAGATGGGCACTTCTCTGGAAACACCATATATTTT. The entire variable domain, with the rest obtained from reference TRBV7-2 and TRBJ1-3, is as follows: GAGVSQSPSNKVTEKGKDVELRCDPISGHTALYWYRQSLGQGLEFLIYFQGNSAPDKSGLPSDRFSAERTGGSVSTLTIQRTQQEDSAVYLCASSLDGHFSGNTIYFGEGSWLTVV.

This chain connects TRBV2 to TRBJ2-7, with a possible D match to TRBD1 (6 bases). V lost 5 bases and J 0 bases, leaving 11 bases between the germline ends. The CDR3 covers 14 residues. Germline-derived CDR1 and CDR2 are SNHLY and FYNNEI. The CDR3 loop reads CASSFDRSSYEQYF. CDR3 bases: TGTGCCAGCAGTTTCGACAGGTCCTCCTACGAGCAGTACTTC.

This chain uses TRBV7-2 with TRBJ1-4; possible D gene TRBD1, 5 bases. The CDR3 extends over 16 amino acids. CDR1 and CDR2 (germline): SGHTA, FQGNSA. Trimming removed 5 bases from V and 0 bases from J, with 13 bases in between. The CDR3 region has the DNA TGTGCCAGCAGCGTGGGACGGACTGCAACTAATGAAAAACTGTTTTTT. Translated: CASSVGRTATNEKLFF.

The J gene is TRBJ1-1, the V gene TRBV6-5; the D gene is possibly TRBD1 (6 bases). The germline CDR1 and CDR2 sequences are MNHEY and SVGAGI. CDR3 length: 13 amino acids. Trimming took off 2 bases at V and 5 bases at J, with 9 bases between the two ends. As DNA, the CDR3 is TGTGCCAGCAGTTACGAACAGGGAACTGAAGCTTTCTTT. Its protein is CASSYEQGTEAFF.

This chain connects TRBV16 to TRBJ1-2; D gene uncertain. Germline V gene data show CDR1 as KGHSY and CDR2 as FQNENV. This CDR3 contains 14 residues. The V and J ends lost 4 bases and 2 bases respectively, with 11 bases between them. The CDR3: CASSPAPGNYGYTF. The CDR3 DNA is TGTGCCAGCAGCCCGGCACCGGGAAACTATGGCTACACCTTC.

This clone was counted a single time. V is TRBV6-6 and J is TRBJ1-5; TRBD1 is a possible D gene (5 bases). There are 13 residues in the CDR3. Germline lookup yields CDR1 MNHNY and CDR2 SVGAGI (reference sequence). Trimming pared 7 bases from V and 7 bases from J, leaving 14 bases between. CDR3 sequence (DNA): TGTGCCAGCACGAATCAGGGAGGCCAGCCCCAGCATTTT. Protein: CASTNQGGQPQHF.

On this clone: In the same sample, other DNA sequences code for this CDR3. The chain couples TRBV6-6 to TRBJ2-7; unclear D gene. V gave up 2 bases and J gave up 4 bases, with 6 bases separating them. The germline gives CDR1 MNHNY, CDR2 SVGAGI (reference sequence). The CDR3 spans 12 residues. CDR3 sequence (DNA): TGTGCCAGCAGTTACGGGCCTTACGAGCAGTACTTC. Its protein product is CASSYGPYEQYF.

This chain joins TRBV29-1 and TRBJ1-3; no clear D gene. Trimming removed 4 bases at V and 4 bases at J, with 11 bases between. From germline, CDR1 is SQVTM and CDR2 ANQGSEA. The CDR3 covers 13 residues. As DNA, the CDR3 is TGCAGCGTTGGGGAATCGGTGGGAAACACCATATATTTT. Translated: CSVGESVGNTIYF.